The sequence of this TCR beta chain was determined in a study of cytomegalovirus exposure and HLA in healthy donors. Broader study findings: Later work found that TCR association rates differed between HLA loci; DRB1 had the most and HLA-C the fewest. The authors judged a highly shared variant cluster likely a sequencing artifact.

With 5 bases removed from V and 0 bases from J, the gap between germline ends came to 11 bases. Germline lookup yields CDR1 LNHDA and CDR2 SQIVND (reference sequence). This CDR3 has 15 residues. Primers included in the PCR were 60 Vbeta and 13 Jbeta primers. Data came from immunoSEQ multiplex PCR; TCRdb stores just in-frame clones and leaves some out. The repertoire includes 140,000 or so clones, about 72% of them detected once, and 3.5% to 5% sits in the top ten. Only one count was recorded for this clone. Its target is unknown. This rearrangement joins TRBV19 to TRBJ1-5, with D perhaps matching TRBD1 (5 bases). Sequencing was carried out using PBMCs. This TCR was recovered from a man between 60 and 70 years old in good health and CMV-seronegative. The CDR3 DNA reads TGTGCCAGTAGTGCCTCCGACAGTAGCAATCAGCCCCAGCATTTT. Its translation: CASSASDSSNQPQHF.